This record covers a single TCR beta chain. Its target antigen remains unknown. Qualities for individual bases were not recorded, and no much larger clone is one base off. The CDR3, from cysteine to phenylalanine, totals 14 residues. Just the 42-base CDR3 DNA is kept, in frame starting at base 1. CDR1 and CDR2 are drawn from the germline V gene (reference sequence): SGHNT, YYREEE. The junction shows trimming of 4 bases on V and 6 bases on J, plus 16 bases between the germline ends. Library preparation employed PCR. DNA from cultured CD4+ T cells was subjected to TCR sequencing with the Oncomine TCR Beta short-read assay at the Johns Hopkins FTIC core. The QIAamp micro DNA kit was used to extract genomic DNA from the cultured CD4+ T cells. Oncomine TCR Beta libraries made from cultured CD4+ T cells were pooled using unique dual indexes and sequenced on an Illumina iSeq 100. The original pipeline was this. Non-productive sequences were filtered out, and CDR3s that did not start with C, did not end with F or W, or were shorter than 7 amino acids were discarded. Antigen-specific clonotypes were identified using the MANAFEST web application through comparison of peptide-stimulated wells with reference and other culture wells. Positive clones required FDR below 0.05, an odds ratio above 5, and productive frequency above 0.1% in at least two of three replicate wells. A clonotype counted as cross-reactive if it showed significant expansion both in the SARS-CoV-2 spike wells and in at least one common cold coronavirus spike condition. Similarity between CDR3 sequences was evaluated in R version 3.6.1 using Levenshtein distances (stringdist) and unrooted phylogenetic trees (ape). Using fastp at Q25 and MiXCR, TCRdb reprocessed the public reads and kept productive beta chains. Rows are combined by CDR3 protein, so each entry shows the most common genes and DNA. The V and J calls follow TCRdb's processing rather than the paper's. Recorded for this sample are around 25,000 distinct CDR3 sequences; 67% of them occurred a single time. Of the sample, under 20% falls within the top ten clones.

This entry is derived from a study of vaccination and CD4 T cells after COVID-19 (dated by TCRdb to between 2021 and 2023). In terms of the full investigation: The convalescent cohort included six males and four females, with two Hispanic individuals, seven Caucasians, two Asians and one multiracial person. The cultures were stimulated with overlapping spike peptide pools from SARS-CoV-2 and from the common cold coronaviruses HCoV-NL63, HCoV-OC43 and HCoV-229E. As controls, cultures received a CEFX viral epitope pool (the positive control), an HIV-1 Nef peptide pool (the negative control), or no peptide at all. The time from the second vaccine dose to post-vaccine blood sampling had a median of 72 days and ranged from about 12 to 241 days. Each participant got two doses of either the Pfizer-BioNTech BNT162b2 vaccine (n=8) or the Moderna mRNA-1273 vaccine (n=2). Post-COVID blood samples were collected from convalescent patients a median of about 92 days after diagnosis, with a range of about 30 to 161 days. In roughly 11 COVID-19 convalescent patients and 4 infection-naive healthy vaccine recipients, the spike-specific CD4+ TCR repertoire before mRNA vaccination was compared with the repertoire after mRNA vaccination. Broad study findings and their caveats: Relatively few convalescent patients were included in the study, and early timepoints after natural infection were not analyzed. Among convalescent patients, a median around 89% of the SARS-CoV-2-reactive clones seen after vaccination appeared only after vaccination, which suggests priming specific to the vaccine. In convalescent patients, nearly all vaccine-specific clones (304 of 307) were found to be mono-reactive for SARS-CoV-2 spike rather than cross-reactive with common cold coronaviruses. The median count of SARS-CoV-2-reactive clonotypes went up from roughly 21 after infection to 30 to 40 after vaccination, although the change was not significant.

The intended sense of this specimen's treatment or condition label: roughly 10-day PBMC culture with coronavirus spike peptide pools or control peptides (ViraFEST assay). To expand antigen-specific T cells with peptide pools and then pick out the expanded clonotypes through TCR sequencing, the study relied on the ViraFEST assay. Negative nucleocapsid antibody tests before and after vaccination confirmed that the healthy vaccine recipients had no prior SARS-CoV-2 infection. PBMCs were cultured at two million per well in IMDM supplemented with roughly 5.2% human AB serum and about 10 IU/ml IL-2, with about 11 ug/ml peptide pools added. On days 3 and 7, half of the culture medium was replaced with fresh IL-2-containing medium. After approximately 10 days of culture, CD4+ T cells were isolated by negative selection using the EasySep CD4+ T cell isolation kit. PBMCs were separated from whole blood using Ficoll-Paque Plus gradient centrifugation and then either used fresh or cryopreserved at -140C. Culture conditions were generally each tested in triplicate wells.

The rearrangement combines TRBV5-4 with TRBJ1-2, with an unclear D gene assignment. The receptor's source is a human donor who received a COVID-19 vaccine. Here the sequenced sample was CD4+ T cells from blood, cultured in vitro, taken after SARS-CoV-2 vaccination. The DNA reads TGTGCCAGCAGCCCAGGATGGAGATTCGATGGCTACACCTTC. This yields the protein CASSPGWRFDGYTF.